This entry is about one TCR beta chain. This sample stems from a study of T cell changes during pregnancy in multiple sclerosis. Assay: immunoSEQ multiplex PCR; the TCRdb copy retains only in-frame clones and omits some. The table has approximately 99,000 clones, over 75% seen once. This CDR3 has 11 amino acids. Germline lookup yields CDR1 GTSNPN and CDR2 SVGIG (reference sequence). The V and J ends lost 2 bases and 6 bases respectively, with 4 bases between them. V and J are TRBV30 and TRBJ2-2; D unresolved. This sequence originates from a female donor in good health, enrolled as a control in a pregnancy study. The sequences come from peripheral blood, collected in the second trimester of pregnancy. The CDR3 coding sequence is TGTGCCTGGAGTCGGTCCGGGGAGCTGTTTTTT. It yields the protein CAWSRSGELFF. Full variable domain (remainder filled in from reference TRBV30 and TRBJ2-2): SQTIHQWPATLVQPVGSPLSLECTVEGTSNPNLYWYRQAAGRGLQLLFYSVGIGQISSEVPQNLSASRPQDRQFILSSKKLLLSDSGFYLCAWSRSGELFFGEGSRLTVL.